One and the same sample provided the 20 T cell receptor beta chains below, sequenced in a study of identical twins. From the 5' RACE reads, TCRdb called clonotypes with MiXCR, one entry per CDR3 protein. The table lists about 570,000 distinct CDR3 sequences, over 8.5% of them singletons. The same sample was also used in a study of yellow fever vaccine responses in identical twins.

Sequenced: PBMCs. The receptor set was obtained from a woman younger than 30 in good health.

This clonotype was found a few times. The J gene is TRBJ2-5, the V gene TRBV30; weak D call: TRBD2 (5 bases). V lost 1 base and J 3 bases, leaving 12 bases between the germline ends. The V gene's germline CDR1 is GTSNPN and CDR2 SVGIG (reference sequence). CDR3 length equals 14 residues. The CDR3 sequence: CAWSGGGKKETQYF. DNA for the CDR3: TGTGCCTGGAGTGGTGGAGGAAAAAAAGAGACCCAGTACTTC.

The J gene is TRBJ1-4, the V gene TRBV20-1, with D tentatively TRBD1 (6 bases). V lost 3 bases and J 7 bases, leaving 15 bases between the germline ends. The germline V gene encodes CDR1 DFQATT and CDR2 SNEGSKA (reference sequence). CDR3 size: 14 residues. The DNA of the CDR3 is TGCAGTGCTAGCGGGCAGGGGTCTGGTGAAAAACTGTTTTTT. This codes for CSASGQGSGEKLFF.

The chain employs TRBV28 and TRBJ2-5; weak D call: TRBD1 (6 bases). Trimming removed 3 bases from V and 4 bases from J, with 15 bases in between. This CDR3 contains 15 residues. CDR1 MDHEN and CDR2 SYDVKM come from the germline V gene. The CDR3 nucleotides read TGTGCCAGCAGTTTCCTTACAGGGCTGGCAGAGACCCAGTACTTC. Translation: CASSFLTGLAETQYF.

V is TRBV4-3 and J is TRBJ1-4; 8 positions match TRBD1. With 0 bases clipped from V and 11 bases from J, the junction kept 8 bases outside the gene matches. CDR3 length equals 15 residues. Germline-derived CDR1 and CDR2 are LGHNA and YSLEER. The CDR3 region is CASSQDLTGGNKLFF. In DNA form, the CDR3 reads TGCGCCAGCAGCCAAGATCTCACAGGGGGGAACAAACTGTTTTTT.

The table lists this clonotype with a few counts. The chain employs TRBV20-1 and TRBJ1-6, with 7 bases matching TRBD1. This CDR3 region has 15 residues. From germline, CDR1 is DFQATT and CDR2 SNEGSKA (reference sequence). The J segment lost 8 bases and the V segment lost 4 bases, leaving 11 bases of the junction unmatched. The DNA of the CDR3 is TGCAGTGCTAACCAGGGACAGCCGAAAGATTCACCCCTCCACTTT. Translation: CSANQGQPKDSPLHF.

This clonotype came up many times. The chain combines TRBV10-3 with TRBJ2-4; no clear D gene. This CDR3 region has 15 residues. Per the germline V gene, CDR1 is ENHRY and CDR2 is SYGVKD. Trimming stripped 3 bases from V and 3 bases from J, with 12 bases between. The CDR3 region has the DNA TGTGCCATCAGTGACTACACGGACGGCAAAAACATTCAGTACTTC. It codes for CAISDYTDGKNIQYF.

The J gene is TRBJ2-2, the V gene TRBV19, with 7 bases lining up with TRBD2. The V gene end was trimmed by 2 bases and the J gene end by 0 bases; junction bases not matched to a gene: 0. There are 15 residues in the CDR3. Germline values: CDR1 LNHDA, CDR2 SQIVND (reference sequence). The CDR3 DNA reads TGTGCCAGTAGTATAAGCGGGACGAACACCGGGGAGCTGTTTTTT. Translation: CASSISGTNTGELFF.

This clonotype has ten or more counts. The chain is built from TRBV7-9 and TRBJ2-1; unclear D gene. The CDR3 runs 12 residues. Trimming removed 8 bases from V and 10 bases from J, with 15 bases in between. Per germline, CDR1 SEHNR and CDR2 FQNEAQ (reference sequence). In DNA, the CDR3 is TGTGCCAGCGGAGATTCGTCAACAGAGCAGTTCTTC. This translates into CASGDSSTEQFF.

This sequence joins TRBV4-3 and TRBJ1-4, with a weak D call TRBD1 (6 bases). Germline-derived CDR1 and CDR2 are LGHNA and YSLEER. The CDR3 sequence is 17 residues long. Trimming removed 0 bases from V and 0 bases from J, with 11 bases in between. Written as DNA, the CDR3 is TGCGCCAGCAGCCAAGATCGGGGGGCGTCAACTAATGAAAAACTGTTTTTT. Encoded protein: CASSQDRGASTNEKLFF.

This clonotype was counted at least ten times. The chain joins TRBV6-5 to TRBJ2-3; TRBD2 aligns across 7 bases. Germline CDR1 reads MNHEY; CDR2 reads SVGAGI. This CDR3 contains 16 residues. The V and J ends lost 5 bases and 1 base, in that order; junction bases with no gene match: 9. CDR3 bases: TGTGCCAGCAGTACCCGGGGAGGGACTGGCACAGATACGCAGTATTTT. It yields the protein CASSTRGGTGTDTQYF.

CDR3 sequence (DNA): TGTGCCAGCATCTCCGGGGGTTCTGGGGCCAACGTCCTGACTTTC. This translates into CASISGGSGANVLTF. The chain employs TRBV6-2 or TRBV6-3 and TRBJ2-6, with D maybe TRBD2 (6 bases). The ends were cut back, 7 bases at V and 1 base at J, with 11 bases in the middle. CDR1 and CDR2 (germline): MNHEY, SVGEGT. The CDR3 has 15 amino acids.

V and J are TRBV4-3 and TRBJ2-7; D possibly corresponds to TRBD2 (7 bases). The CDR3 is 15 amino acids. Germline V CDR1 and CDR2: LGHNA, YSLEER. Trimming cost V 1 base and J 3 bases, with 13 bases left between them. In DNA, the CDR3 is TGCGCCAGCAGCCAAGTGGGGGGGCCCTACTACGAGCAGTACTTC. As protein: CASSQVGGPYYEQYF.

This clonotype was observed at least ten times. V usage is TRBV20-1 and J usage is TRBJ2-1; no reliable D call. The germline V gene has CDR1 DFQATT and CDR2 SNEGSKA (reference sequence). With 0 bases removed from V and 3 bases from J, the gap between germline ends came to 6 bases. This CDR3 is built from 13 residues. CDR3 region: CSARETGYNEQFF. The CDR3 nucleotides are TGCAGTGCTAGAGAAACGGGCTACAATGAGCAGTTCTTC.

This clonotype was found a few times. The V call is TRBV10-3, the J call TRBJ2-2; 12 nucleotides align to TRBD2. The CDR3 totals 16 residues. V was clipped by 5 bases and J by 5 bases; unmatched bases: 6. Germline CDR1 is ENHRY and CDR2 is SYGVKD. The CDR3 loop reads CAISSTGLAGTGELFF. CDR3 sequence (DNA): TGTGCCATCAGTTCTACCGGACTAGCGGGGACCGGGGAGCTGTTTTTT.

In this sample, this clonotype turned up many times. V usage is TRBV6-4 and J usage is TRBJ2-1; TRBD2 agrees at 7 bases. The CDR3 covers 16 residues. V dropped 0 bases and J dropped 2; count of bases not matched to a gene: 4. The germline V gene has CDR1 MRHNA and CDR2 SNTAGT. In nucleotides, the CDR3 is TGTGCCAGCAGTGACTCGGGTAGCGGGCCCTACAATGAGCAGTTCTTC. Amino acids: CASSDSGSGPYNEQFF.

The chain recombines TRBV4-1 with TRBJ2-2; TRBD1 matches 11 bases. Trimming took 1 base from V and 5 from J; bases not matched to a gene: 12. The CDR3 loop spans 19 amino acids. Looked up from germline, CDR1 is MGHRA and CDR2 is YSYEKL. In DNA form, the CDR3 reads TGCGCCAGCAGCCAAGGGACAGGGGGCATGCTTTGGGGGACCGGGGAGCTGTTTTTT. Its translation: CASSQGTGGMLWGTGELFF.

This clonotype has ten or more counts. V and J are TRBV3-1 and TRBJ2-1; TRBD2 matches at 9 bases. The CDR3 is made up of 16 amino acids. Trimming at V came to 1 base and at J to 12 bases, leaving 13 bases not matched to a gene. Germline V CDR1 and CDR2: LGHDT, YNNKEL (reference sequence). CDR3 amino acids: CASSQGPGTSQGGQFF. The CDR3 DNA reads TGTGCCAGCAGCCAAGGACCGGGGACTAGCCAGGGGGGGCAGTTCTTC.

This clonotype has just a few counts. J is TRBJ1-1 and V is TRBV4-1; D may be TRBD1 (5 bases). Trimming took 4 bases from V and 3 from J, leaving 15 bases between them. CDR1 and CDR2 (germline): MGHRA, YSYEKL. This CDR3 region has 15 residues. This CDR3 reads CASSLLEAGHTEAFF. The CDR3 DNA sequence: TGCGCCAGCAGCCTACTGGAGGCGGGGCACACTGAAGCTTTCTTT.

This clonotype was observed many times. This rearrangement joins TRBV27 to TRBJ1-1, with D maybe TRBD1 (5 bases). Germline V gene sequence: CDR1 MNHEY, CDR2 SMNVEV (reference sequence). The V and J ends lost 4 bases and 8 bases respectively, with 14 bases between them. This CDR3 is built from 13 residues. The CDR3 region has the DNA TGTGCCAGCAGTTACGAACCCAGGACAGAAGCTTTCTTT. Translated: CASSYEPRTEAFF.

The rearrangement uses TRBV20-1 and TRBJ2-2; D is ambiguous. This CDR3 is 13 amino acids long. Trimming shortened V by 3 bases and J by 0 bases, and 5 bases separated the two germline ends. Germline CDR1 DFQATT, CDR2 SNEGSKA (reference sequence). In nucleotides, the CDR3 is TGCAGTGCTAGGACACCGAACACCGGGGAGCTGTTTTTT. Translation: CSARTPNTGELFF.